This T cell receptor (beta chain) was captured by sequencing in a study of OX40 agonist ivuxolimab in advanced cancers. The assay was immunoSEQ multiplex PCR, and TCRdb's table has in-frame clones only and misses some. The data hold tens of thousands of clones, with 88% observed a single time. Germline CDR1 is SGHTA and CDR2 is FQGNSA. Trimming left V 4 bases short and J 4 bases short, with 14 bases between. This CDR3 comprises 14 residues. The receptor was derived from an adult with an advanced solid tumor such as melanoma, head and neck, liver or kidney cancer. The sample was CD4+ or CD8+ T cells sorted from blood, taken in a trial of the OX40 agonist ivuxolimab. This chain links TRBV7-2 with TRBJ2-7, with a tentative D call TRBD1 (5 bases). The CDR3 DNA reads as TGTGCCAGCAGCTCCCCGATGCGGACATACGAGCAGTACTTC. Translated: CASSSPMRTYEQYF.